The 12 T cell receptor beta chains reported below all come from one sample, sequenced in a study of spatial heterogeneity in lung cancer. Time point given: sample taken at primary tumor resection. Extraction of whole RNA from tumor, nontumor lung or frozen PBMC preceded unsorted sequencing. In TCRdb, the 5' RACE reads were re-called with MiXCR into one record per CDR3 protein. The sample yields about 2,200 distinct CDR3 sequences, around a sixth seen once. The material was PBMCs, obtained at surgery. Every receptor here comes from a male donor with early-stage non-small cell lung cancer.

The chain employs TRBV5-4 and TRBJ1-1; D is undetermined. The germline V and J ends were trimmed by 0 bases and 1 base, with 10 bases remaining between them. The CDR3 runs to 15 residues. Germline CDR1 and CDR2: SGHNT and YYREEE (reference sequence). CDR3 protein: CASSLVGEGNTEAFF. Here the CDR3 DNA reads TGTGCCAGCAGCTTGGTGGGCGAGGGGAACACTGAAGCTTTCTTT.

This clonotype rates as medium-sized. The chain combines TRBV19 with TRBJ2-1, with 10 bases identical to TRBD1. Germline V gene data show CDR1 as LNHDA and CDR2 as SQIVND (reference sequence). This CDR3 is built from 14 residues. Trimming removed 4 bases from V and 4 bases from J; junction bases left unmatched: 1. As DNA, the CDR3 is TGTGCCAGTAGTACGGGACAGGGGTACAATGAGCAGTTCTTC. Protein product: CASSTGQGYNEQFF.

This clonotype is medium-sized (0.01 to 0.1%). The chain uses TRBV5-1 and TRBJ1-1; TRBD1 matches 7 bases. The germline gives CDR1 SGHRS, CDR2 YFSETQ. The CDR3 is 12 residues long. V lost 4 bases and J lost 8; bases outside the gene matches: 5. CDR3 sequence (DNA): TGCGCCAGCAGCCGGGACAGAAAAGAAGCTTTCTTT. Amino acid sequence: CASSRDRKEAFF. The variable domain in full, with the rest retrieved from reference TRBV5-1 and TRBJ1-1, is KAGVTQTPRYLIKTRGQQVTLSCSPISGHRSVSWYQQTPGQGLQFLFEYFSETQRNKGNFPGRFSGRQFSNSRSEMNVSTLELGDSALYLCASSRDRKEAFFGQGTRLTVV.

This clonotype qualifies as medium-sized (0.01 to 0.1%). This chain links TRBV6-1 with TRBJ2-5; a weak D match, TRBD1 (5 bases). CDR1 and CDR2 (germline): MNHNS, SASEGT. Trimming pared 6 bases from V and 5 bases from J, leaving 16 bases between. The CDR3 consists of 14 residues. The CDR3 coding sequence is TGTGCCAGCAGACCGGACAAAGGAGTTGAGACCCAGTACTTC. Protein sequence: CASRPDKGVETQYF.

This clonotype was counted between two and nine times. This rearrangement joins TRBV20-1 to TRBJ2-7; D is possibly TRBD2 (6 bases). This CDR3 has 13 residues. Trimming took off 5 bases at V and 5 bases at J, with 16 bases between the two ends. Germline assignment: CDR1 DFQATT and CDR2 SNEGSKA (reference sequence). DNA for the CDR3: TGCAGTGCTCCCGGGCAAGGGACTCACGAGCAGTACTTC. Translating it yields CSAPGQGTHEQYF.

Sample share makes this clonotype medium-sized (0.01 to 0.1%). J is TRBJ2-1 and V is TRBV28; 11 nucleotides match TRBD2. The germline gives CDR1 MDHEN, CDR2 SYDVKM. The CDR3 is 13 residues long. J lost 6 bases, V lost 8 bases, and 3 bases had no gene match. The CDR3 is CASGTSGFNEQFF. The CDR3 nucleotides read TGTGCCAGCGGGACTAGCGGATTCAATGAGCAGTTCTTC.

Relative to its sample, this clonotype is medium-sized. The chain combines TRBV20-1 with TRBJ2-7, with 10 bases identical to TRBD1. Germline CDR1 and CDR2: DFQATT and SNEGSKA (reference sequence). Trimming removed 6 bases from V and 3 bases from J; junction bases left unmatched: 5. The CDR3 is made up of 13 amino acids. The CDR3 here is CSAPGQGDYEQYF. The CDR3 nucleotides are TGCAGTGCCCCAGGACAGGGGGACTACGAGCAGTACTTC.

Within the sample, this clonotype is medium-sized (0.01 to 0.1%). The V call is TRBV2, the J call TRBJ1-2; D call uncertain. The V gene lost 3 bases and the J gene lost 0 bases, with 8 bases spanning the gap. The CDR3 sequence is 14 residues long. Germline CDR1 is SNHLY and CDR2 is FYNNEI. CDR3 amino acids: CASSEVRANYGYTF. DNA for the CDR3: TGTGCCAGCAGTGAGGTCCGAGCTAACTATGGCTACACCTTC.

The gene calls are TRBV6-6 and TRBJ2-1, with unresolved D. The CDR3 extends over 17 amino acids. The V gene lost 0 bases and the J gene lost 1 base, with 13 bases spanning the gap. Germline-derived CDR1 and CDR2 are MNHNY and SVGAGI (reference sequence). The CDR3 loop is CASSYSGQAASYNEQFF. CDR3 sequence (DNA): TGTGCCAGCAGTTACTCCGGGCAGGCCGCTTCCTACAATGAGCAGTTCTTC.

This clonotype counts as medium-sized. This chain connects TRBV11-2 to TRBJ2-1, with D unclear. V dropped 2 bases and J dropped 7 bases, with 9 bases sitting between them. The CDR3 contains 13 residues. Germline CDR1 SGHAT, CDR2 FQNNGV. This chain's CDR3 is CASSLSTLNEQFF. Written as DNA, the CDR3 is TGTGCCAGCAGCTTATCGACTTTAAATGAGCAGTTCTTC.

The V gene is TRBV18, the J gene TRBJ2-4; TRBD1 matches at 11 bases. V shed 6 bases, J shed 7 bases, and the junction held 11 bases outside the gene matches. In germline, CDR1 is KGHSH, CDR2 LQKENI. This CDR3 has 16 amino acids. The CDR3 loop is CASSPGTGGLQNIQYF. In DNA, the CDR3 is TGTGCCAGCTCCCCAGGGACAGGGGGTCTCCAGAACATTCAGTACTTC.

This clonotype was detected a few times. The chain is built from TRBV7-6 and TRBJ1-1; no reliable D call. The germline V and J ends were trimmed by 3 bases and 1 base, with 15 bases remaining between them. Looked up from germline, CDR1 is SGHVS and CDR2 is FNYEAQ. This CDR3 region has 16 residues. CDR3 sequence (DNA): TGTGCCAGCAGCTTGTACCTCCGAGGGAGGAACACTGAAGCTTTCTTT. It encodes CASSLYLRGRNTEAFF.